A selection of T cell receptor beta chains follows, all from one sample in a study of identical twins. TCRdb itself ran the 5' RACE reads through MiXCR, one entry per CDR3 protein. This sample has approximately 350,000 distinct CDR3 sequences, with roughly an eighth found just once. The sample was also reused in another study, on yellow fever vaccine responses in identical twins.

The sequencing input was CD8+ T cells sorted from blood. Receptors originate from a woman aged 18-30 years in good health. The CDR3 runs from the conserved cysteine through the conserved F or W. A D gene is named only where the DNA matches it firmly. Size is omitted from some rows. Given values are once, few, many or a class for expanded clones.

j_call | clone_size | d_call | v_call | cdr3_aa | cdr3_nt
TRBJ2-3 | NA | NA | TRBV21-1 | CARGDSPTDTQYF | TGTGCCAGGGGGGACAGCCCCACAGATACGCAGTATTTT
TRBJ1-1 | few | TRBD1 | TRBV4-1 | CASSPTGGEAFF | TGCGCCAGCAGCCCGACAGGGGGTGAAGCTTTCTTT
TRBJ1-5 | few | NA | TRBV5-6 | CASSGGGTSNQPQHF | TGTGCCAGCAGCGGGGGGGGCACCAGCAATCAGCCCCAGCATTTT
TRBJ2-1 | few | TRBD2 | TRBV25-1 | CASSAGTSGIWDNEQFF | TGTGCCAGCAGTGCCGGGACTAGCGGGATCTGGGACAATGAGCAGTTCTTC
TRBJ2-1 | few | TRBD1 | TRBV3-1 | CASSQGGTGPNNEQFF | TGTGCCAGCAGCCAAGGAGGGACAGGGCCCAACAATGAGCAGTTCTTC
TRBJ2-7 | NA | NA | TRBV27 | CASSWTRPGGEQYF | TGTGCCAGCAGTTGGACCCGGCCCGGAGGGGAGCAGTACTTC
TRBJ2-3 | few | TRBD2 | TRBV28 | CASTPPGGGVTDTQYF | TGTGCCAGCACCCCACCCGGCGGGGGAGTCACAGATACGCAGTATTTT
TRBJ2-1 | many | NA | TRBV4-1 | CASSPPGMVIGEQFF | TGCGCCAGCAGCCCCCCGGGCATGGTTATAGGTGAGCAGTTCTTC
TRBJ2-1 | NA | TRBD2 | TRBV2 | CASPGGSYNEQFF | TGTGCCAGCCCGGGGGGCTCCTACAATGAGCAGTTCTTC
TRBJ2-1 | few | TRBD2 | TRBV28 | CASRRLGLAAYNEQFF | TGTGCCAGCAGGCGGCTTGGACTAGCGGCGTACAATGAGCAGTTCTTC
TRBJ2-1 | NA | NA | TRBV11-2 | CASSRRDSFGGSYNEQFF | TGTGCCAGCAGCCGACGGGACTCCTTCGGTGGCTCCTACAATGAGCAGTTCTTC
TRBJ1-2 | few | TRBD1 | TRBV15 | CATSGQGWGYTF | TGTGCCACCAGCGGACAGGGTTGGGGCTACACCTTC
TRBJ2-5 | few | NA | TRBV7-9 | CASCNRVSPETQYF | TGTGCCAGCTGCAACAGGGTATCCCCAGAGACCCAGTACTTC
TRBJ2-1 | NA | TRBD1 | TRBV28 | CASSRQGAKDEQFF | TGTGCCAGCAGTAGACAGGGGGCGAAGGATGAGCAGTTCTTC
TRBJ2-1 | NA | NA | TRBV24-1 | CATSDTGLPNEQFF | TGTGCCACCAGTGATACCGGACTGCCCAATGAGCAGTTCTTC
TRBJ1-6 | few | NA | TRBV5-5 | CASSLHYLIWRPLHF | TGTGCCAGCAGCCTTCATTACCTGATTTGGAGGCCCCTCCACTTT
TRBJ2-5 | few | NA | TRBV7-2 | CASSARQNPEETQYF | TGTGCCAGCAGCGCCAGACAGAATCCGGAGGAGACCCAGTACTTC
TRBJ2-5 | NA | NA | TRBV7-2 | CASSLYVGGGETQYF | TGTGCCAGCAGCTTATACGTGGGAGGGGGGGAGACCCAGTACTTC
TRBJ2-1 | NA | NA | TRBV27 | CASSPRPSGDEQFF | TGTGCCAGCAGTCCGCGACCAAGTGGGGATGAGCAGTTCTTC
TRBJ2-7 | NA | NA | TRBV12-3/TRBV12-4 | CASSLQRYEQYF | TGTGCCAGCAGTTTACAACGGTACGAGCAGTACTTC
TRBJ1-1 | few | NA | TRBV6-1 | CASSLRQSVYEAFF | TGTGCCAGCAGCCTGAGACAGTCGGTATACGAAGCTTTCTTT
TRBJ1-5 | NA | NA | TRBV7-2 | CASSLVGVGQPQHF | TGTGCCAGCAGCTTAGTCGGGGTCGGTCAGCCCCAGCATTTT
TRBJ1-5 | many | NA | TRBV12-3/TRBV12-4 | CASSLEVGASNQPQHF | TGTGCCAGCAGTTTAGAGGTGGGGGCCAGCAATCAGCCCCAGCATTTT
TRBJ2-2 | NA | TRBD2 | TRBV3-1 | CASSPRDSGRPGELFF | TGTGCCAGCAGCCCCCGGGATAGCGGGAGACCCGGGGAGCTGTTTTTT
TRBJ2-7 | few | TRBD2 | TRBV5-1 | CASSHRLAGAHEQYF | TGCGCCAGCAGCCATCGACTAGCGGGAGCCCACGAGCAGTACTTC
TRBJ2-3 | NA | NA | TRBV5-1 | CASGHTSTDTQYF | TGCGCCAGCGGTCATACCAGCACAGATACGCAGTATTTT
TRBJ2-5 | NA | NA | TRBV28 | CASRLLTASETQYF | TGTGCCAGCAGATTATTGACAGCTTCAGAGACCCAGTACTTC
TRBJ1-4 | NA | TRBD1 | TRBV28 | CASSLKGHRGQLFF | TGTGCCAGCAGTTTAAAGGGTCACAGGGGGCAACTGTTTTTT
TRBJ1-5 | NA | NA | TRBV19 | CASSWKNPSNQPQHF | TGTGCCAGTAGTTGGAAGAATCCTAGCAATCAGCCCCAGCATTTT
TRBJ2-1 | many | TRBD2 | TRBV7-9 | CASSLVSGSPRNEQFF | TGTGCCAGCAGCTTAGTTAGCGGGAGTCCGCGTAATGAGCAGTTCTTC
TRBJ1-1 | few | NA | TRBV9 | CASSVAGGTTEAFF | TGTGCCAGCAGCGTAGCTGGAGGGACCACTGAAGCTTTCTTT